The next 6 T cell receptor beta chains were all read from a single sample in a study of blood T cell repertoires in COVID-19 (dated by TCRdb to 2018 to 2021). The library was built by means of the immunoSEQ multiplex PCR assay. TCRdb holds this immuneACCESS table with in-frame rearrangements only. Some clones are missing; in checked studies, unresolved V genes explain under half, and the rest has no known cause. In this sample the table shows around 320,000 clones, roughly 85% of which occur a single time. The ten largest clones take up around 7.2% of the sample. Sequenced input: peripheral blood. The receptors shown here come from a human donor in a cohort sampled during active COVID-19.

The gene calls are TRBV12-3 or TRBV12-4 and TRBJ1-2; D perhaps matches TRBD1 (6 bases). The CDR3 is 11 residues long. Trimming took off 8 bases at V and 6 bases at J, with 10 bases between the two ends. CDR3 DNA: TGTGCCAGCGCGGGGGGGCATGGCTACACCTTC. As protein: CASAGGHGYTF.

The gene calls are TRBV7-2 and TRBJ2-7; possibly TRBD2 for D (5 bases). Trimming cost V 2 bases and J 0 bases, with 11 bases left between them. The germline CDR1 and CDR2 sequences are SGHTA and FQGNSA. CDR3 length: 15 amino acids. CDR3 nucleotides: TGTGCCAGCAGCTTATACGGGGTTAGCTCCTACGAGCAGTACTTC. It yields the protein CASSLYGVSSYEQYF.

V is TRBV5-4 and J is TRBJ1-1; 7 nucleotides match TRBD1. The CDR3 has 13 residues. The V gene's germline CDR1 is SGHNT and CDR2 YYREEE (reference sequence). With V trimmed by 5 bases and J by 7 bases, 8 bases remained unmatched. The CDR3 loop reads CASSQGTAYEAFF. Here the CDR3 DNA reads TGTGCCAGCAGTCAAGGGACAGCTTATGAAGCTTTCTTT.

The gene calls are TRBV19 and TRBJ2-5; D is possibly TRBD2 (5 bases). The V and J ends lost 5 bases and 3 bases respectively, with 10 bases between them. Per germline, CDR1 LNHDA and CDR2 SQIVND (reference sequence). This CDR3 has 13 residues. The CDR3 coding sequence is TGTGCCAGTAGTGAGGGTCCTAAAGAGACCCAGTACTTC. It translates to CASSEGPKETQYF.

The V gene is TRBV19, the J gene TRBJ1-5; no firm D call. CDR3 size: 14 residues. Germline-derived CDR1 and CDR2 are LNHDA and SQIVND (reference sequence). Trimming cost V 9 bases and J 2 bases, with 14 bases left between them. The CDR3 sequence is CASRFFRGNQPQHF. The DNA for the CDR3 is TGTGCCAGCCGGTTTTTCCGGGGCAATCAGCCCCAGCATTTT.

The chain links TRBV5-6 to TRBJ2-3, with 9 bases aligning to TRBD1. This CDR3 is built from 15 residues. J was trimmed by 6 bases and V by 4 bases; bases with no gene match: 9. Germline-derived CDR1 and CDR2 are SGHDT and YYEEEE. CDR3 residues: CASSLPTGGRDTQYF. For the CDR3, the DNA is TGTGCCAGCAGCCTACCCACAGGGGGCAGGGATACGCAGTATTTT.